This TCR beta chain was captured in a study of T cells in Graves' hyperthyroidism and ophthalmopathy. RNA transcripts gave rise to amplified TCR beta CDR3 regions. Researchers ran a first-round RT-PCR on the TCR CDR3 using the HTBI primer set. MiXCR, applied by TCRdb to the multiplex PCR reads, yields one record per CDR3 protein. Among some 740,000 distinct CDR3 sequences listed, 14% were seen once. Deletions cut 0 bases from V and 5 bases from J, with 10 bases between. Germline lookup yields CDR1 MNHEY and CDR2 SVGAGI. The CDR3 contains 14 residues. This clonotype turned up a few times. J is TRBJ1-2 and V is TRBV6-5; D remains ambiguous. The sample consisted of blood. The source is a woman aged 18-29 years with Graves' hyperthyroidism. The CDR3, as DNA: TGTGCCAGCAGTTACTCTGTTAGGCAGTATGGCTACACCTTC. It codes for CASSYSVRQYGYTF.